A selection of T cell receptor beta chains follows, all from one sample in a study of blood T cell repertoires in COVID-19. The method was immunoSEQ multiplex PCR; TCRdb's version includes in-frame clones alone and lacks a portion of them. The profile shows 35,000 or so clones, roughly 89% of them singletons. Material for sequencing was peripheral blood. Receptors originate from a human donor in a cohort sampled during active COVID-19. Each CDR3 is given without its conserved first and last residue.

>TRBV19|TRBJ2-5
ASSIGVGVETQY
>TRBV10-3|TRBJ2-3
AISDRGDTQY
>TRBV19|TRBJ2-6
ASSIAGQGATGANVLT
>TRBV5-1|TRBJ2-7
ASRRTARDRGPHEQY
>TRBV30|TRBJ1-4
AWSVGGENRPTNEKLF
>TRBV5-1|TRBJ2-7
ASSLGGSETYEQY
>TRBV5-1|TRBJ2-7
ASSPTGQLSYEQY
>TRBV29-1|TRBJ2-2
SASGGGRTGELF
>TRBV20-1|TRBJ2-7
SASSGHEQY
>TRBV9|TRBJ2-1
ASSVGSGRNEQF
>TRBV25-1|TRBJ2-5
ASSEYGQGAETQY
>TRBV5-6|TRBJ2-3
ARVIGGDTQY
>TRBV9|TRBJ2-3
ASSLTNGEMTSTDTQY
>TRBV5-1|TRBJ2-1
ASSLESQLYNEQF
>TRBV4-1|TRBJ1-3
ASSPGLKGAGNTIY
>TRBV11-2|TRBJ2-7
ASSLDLSRGGYEQY
>TRBV6-2/TRBV6-3|TRBJ2-7
ASSYTGYEQY
>TRBV5-1|TRBJ2-6
ASNKADSPRTGANVLT
>TRBV5-6|TRBJ2-5
ASSRTSGSPRETQY
>TRBV7-2|TRBJ1-1
ASSFLLAGGTEAF
>TRBV19|TRBJ1-2
ASSTAQGADYGYT
>TRBV29-1|TRBJ1-1
SVEAVTGWDTEAF
>TRBV5-6|TRBJ1-4
ASSYTGANNEKLF
>TRBV27|TRBJ2-2
ASSVSGGGNTGELF
>TRBV7-2|TRBJ1-4
ASSLGGVTEKLF
>TRBV5-1|TRBJ1-6
ASSSGQGSPLH
>TRBV6-5|TRBJ2-7
ASSRQALGSYEQY
>TRBV3-1/TRBV3-2|TRBJ2-3
ASSQEVGTGGTDTQY
>TRBV29-1|TRBJ2-5
SVEDLGGGETQY
>TRBV27|TRBJ2-7
ASSLSQGPYEQY
>TRBV11-2|TRBJ1-5
ASSLGQNQPQH
>TRBV27|TRBJ2-2
ASSLTTGQGTGELF
>TRBV7-2|TRBJ1-5
ASSLQRGSNQPQH
>TRBV21-1|TRBJ2-6
ASSPSSSCPRGANVLT
>TRBV2|TRBJ2-3
ASTPGRGGLKGDTQY
>TRBV5-1|TRBJ2-5
ASSATGDETQY
>TRBV19|TRBJ1-6
ASSIGGVLTSPLH
>TRBV24-1|TRBJ2-7
ANVILAAPYEQY
>TRBV3-1/TRBV3-2|TRBJ1-1
ASSQDRRGSGAF
>TRBV27|TRBJ1-1
ASSLRPGLYSEAF
>TRBV7-2|TRBJ2-1
ASSPSTGVYNEQF
>TRBV6-1|TRBJ1-4
ASSELGKGNEKLF